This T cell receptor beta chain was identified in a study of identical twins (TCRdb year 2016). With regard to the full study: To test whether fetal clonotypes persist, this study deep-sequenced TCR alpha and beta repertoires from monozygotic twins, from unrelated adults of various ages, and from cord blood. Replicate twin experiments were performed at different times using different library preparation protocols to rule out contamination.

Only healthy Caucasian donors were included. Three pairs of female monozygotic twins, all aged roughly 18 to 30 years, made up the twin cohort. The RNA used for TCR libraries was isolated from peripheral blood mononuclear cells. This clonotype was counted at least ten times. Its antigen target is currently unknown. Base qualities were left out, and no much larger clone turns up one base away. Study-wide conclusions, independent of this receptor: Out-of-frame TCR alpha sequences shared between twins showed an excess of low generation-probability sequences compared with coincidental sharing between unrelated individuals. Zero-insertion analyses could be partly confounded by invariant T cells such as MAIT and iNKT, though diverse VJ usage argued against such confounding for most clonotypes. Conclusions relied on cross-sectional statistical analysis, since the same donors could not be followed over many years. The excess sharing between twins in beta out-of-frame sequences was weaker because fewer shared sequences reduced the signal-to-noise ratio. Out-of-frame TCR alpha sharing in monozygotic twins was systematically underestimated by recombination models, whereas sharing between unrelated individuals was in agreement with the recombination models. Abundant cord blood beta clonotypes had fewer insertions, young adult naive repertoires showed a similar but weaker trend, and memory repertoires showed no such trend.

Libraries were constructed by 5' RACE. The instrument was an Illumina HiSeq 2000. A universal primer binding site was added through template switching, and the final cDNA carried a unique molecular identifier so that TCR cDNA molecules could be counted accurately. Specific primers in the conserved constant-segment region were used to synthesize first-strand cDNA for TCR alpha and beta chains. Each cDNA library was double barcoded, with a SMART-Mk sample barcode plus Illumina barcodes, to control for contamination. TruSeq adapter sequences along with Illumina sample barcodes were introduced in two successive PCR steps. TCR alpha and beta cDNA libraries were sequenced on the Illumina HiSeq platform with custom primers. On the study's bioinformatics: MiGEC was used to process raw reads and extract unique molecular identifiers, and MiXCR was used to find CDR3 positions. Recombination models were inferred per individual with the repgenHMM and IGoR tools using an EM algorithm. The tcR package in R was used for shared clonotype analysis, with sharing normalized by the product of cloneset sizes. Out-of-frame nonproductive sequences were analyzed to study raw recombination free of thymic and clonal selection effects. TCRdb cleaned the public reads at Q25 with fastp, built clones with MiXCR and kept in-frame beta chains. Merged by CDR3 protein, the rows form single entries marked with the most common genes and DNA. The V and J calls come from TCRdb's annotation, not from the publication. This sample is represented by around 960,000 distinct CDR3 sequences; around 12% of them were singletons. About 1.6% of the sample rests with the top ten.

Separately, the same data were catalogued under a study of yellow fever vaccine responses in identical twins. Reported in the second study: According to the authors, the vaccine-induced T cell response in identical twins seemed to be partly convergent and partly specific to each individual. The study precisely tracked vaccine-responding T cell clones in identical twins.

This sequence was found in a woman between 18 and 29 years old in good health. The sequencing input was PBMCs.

The CDR3 protein sequence reads: CSVRGQGAYEQYF. The bases are TGCAGCGTTAGAGGACAGGGTGCCTACGAGCAGTACTTC. The sequence joins TRBV29-1 to TRBJ2-7; 8 of the junction bases match TRBD1. The junction shows trimming of 5 bases on V and 2 bases on J, and the gene matches do not reach 5 bases of it. Reading the germline V gene gives CDR1 SQVTM and CDR2 ANQGSEA. Inclusive of the bounding cysteine and phenylalanine, the CDR3 is 13 residues long. This entry keeps only the CDR3 DNA: 39 bases, framed from base 1.